What follows are 30 T cell receptor beta chains derived from one specimen sequenced in a study of blood T cell repertoires in COVID-19. Using immunoSEQ multiplex PCR, the repertoire was profiled, and TCRdb retains in-frame clones only, with some absent. This table holds about 140,000 clones, 80% to 90% found once. Sample: peripheral blood. These receptors originate from a man aged 55 to 70 with active or convalescent COVID-19.

The chain links TRBV12-3 or TRBV12-4 to TRBJ2-1; D possibly corresponds to TRBD1 (5 bases). The V and J ends lost 7 bases and 9 bases respectively, with 10 bases between them. The CDR3 loop spans 11 amino acids. The CDR3 region is CASTQRGEQFF. In DNA form, the CDR3 reads TGTGCCAGCACCCAAAGGGGTGAGCAGTTCTTC.

V and J are TRBV18 and TRBJ1-3; D is ambiguous. CDR1 KGHSH and CDR2 LQKENI come from the germline V gene. Deletions cut 1 base from V and 4 bases from J, with 8 bases between. This CDR3 has 14 amino acids. Here the CDR3 DNA reads TGTGCCAGCTCACCACAAAACTCGGGAAACACCATATATTTT. It is translated as CASSPQNSGNTIYF.

The CDR3 reads CASSTNPGTGGGTEAFF. The CDR3 nucleotides read TGTGCCAGCAGCACAAACCCCGGGACAGGGGGAGGGACTGAAGCTTTCTTT. This chain links TRBV7-6 with TRBJ1-1; the match to TRBD1 covers 11 bases. Germline V lookup: CDR1 SGHVS, CDR2 FNYEAQ. With 5 bases clipped from V and 5 bases from J, the junction kept 13 bases outside the gene matches. CDR3 length: 17 amino acids.

This rearrangement joins TRBV19 to TRBJ1-5; a weak D match, TRBD1 (6 bases). The CDR3 totals 14 residues. V was clipped by 6 bases and J by 4 bases, with 13 bases between them. Germline values: CDR1 LNHDA, CDR2 SQIVND (reference sequence). The CDR3 nucleotides read TGTGCCAGTAGCACAGGACAGCCAAATCAGCCCCAGCATTTT. This codes for CASSTGQPNQPQHF.

The J gene is TRBJ2-3, the V gene TRBV3-1 (or the pseudogene TRBV3-2); TRBD1 might be the D (5 bases). The CDR3 extends over 17 amino acids. With 1 base removed from V and 2 bases from J, the gap between germline ends came to 16 bases. Germline V CDR1 and CDR2: LGHDT, YNNKEL (reference sequence). CDR3 nucleotide sequence: TGTGCCAGCAGCCAAGTCGGCAGGGCTTCATACACAGATACGCAGTATTTT. Amino acids: CASSQVGRASYTDTQYF.

This rearrangement joins TRBV11-2 to TRBJ1-6; a weak D match, TRBD1 (5 bases). This CDR3 is 13 amino acids long. The germline CDR1 and CDR2 sequences are SGHAT and FQNNGV. Between the trimmed V and J ends, which lost 1 base and 14 bases, there was a span of 12 bases. The CDR3 nucleotides are TGTGCCAGCAGCTTAGTTCAGGGTACGACCCTCCACTTT. Protein: CASSLVQGTTLHF.

The chain employs TRBV6-2 or TRBV6-3 and TRBJ2-1; 9 nucleotides match TRBD2. Germline-derived CDR1 and CDR2 are MNHEY and SVGEGT. The CDR3 loop spans 16 amino acids. The junction had 5 bases not matched to a gene; V was cut back by 1 base and J by 4 bases. This CDR3 is CASSYFAGGTYNEQFF. The CDR3, as DNA: TGTGCCAGCAGTTACTTTGCGGGAGGGACATACAATGAGCAGTTCTTC.

The chain employs TRBV2 and TRBJ2-2; TRBD2 matches 12 bases. V was pared by 7 bases and J by 4 bases, with 10 bases of the junction left unmatched. Germline V gene lookup returns CDR1 SNHLY and CDR2 FYNNEI. The CDR3 is made up of 17 amino acids. The DNA of the CDR3 is TGTGCCAGCACCATAACTAGCGGGGGGAGAGGCACCGGGGAGCTGTTTTTT. This translates into CASTITSGGRGTGELFF. Looking up the rest from reference TRBV2 and TRBJ2-2 gives the full variable domain: EPEVTQTPSHQVTQMGQEVILRCVPISNHLYFYWYRQILGQKVEFLVSFYNNEISEKSEIFDDQFSVERPDGSNFTLKIRSTKLEDSAMYFCASTITSGGRGTGELFFGEGSRLTVL.

The chain has TRBV7-9 and TRBJ2-1; 7 nucleotides align to TRBD1. V shed 5 bases and J 13 bases; nucleotides not matched to a gene: 5. The CDR3 covers 11 residues. CDR1 and CDR2 (germline): SEHNR, FQNEAQ (reference sequence). CDR3: CASSPTGSQFF. The CDR3 DNA reads as TGTGCCAGCAGCCCGACAGGGAGTCAGTTCTTC.

The chain employs TRBV6-5 and TRBJ1-1; D might be TRBD1 (5 bases). There are 14 residues in the CDR3. Germline assignment: CDR1 MNHEY and CDR2 SVGAGI. V gave up 7 bases and J gave up 5 bases, with 17 bases separating them. CDR3 in DNA: TGTGCCAGCATGGTGATGGGCCGGGGGACTGAAGCTTTCTTT. It specifies CASMVMGRGTEAFF.

This rearrangement joins TRBV6-1 to TRBJ1-1, with 9 bases fitting TRBD1. V was pared by 1 base and J by 1 base, with 1 base of the junction left unmatched. This CDR3 contains 15 residues. Per germline, CDR1 MNHNS and CDR2 SASEGT. CDR3 sequence: CASSEGTGANTEAFF. For the CDR3, the DNA is TGTGCCAGCAGTGAAGGGACAGGGGCGAACACTGAAGCTTTCTTT.

A single count supports this clone. The chain has TRBV3-1 (or the pseudogene TRBV3-2) and TRBJ1-6; 9 positions agree with TRBD1. Germline V gene sequence: CDR1 LGHDT, CDR2 YNNKEL (reference sequence). This CDR3 contains 17 residues. Germline trimming cut 3 bases from V and 7 bases from J; bases unmatched to any gene: 10. In DNA form, the CDR3 reads TGTGCCAGCAGCCAGCAACGGGACAGGGTTTTGAATTCACCCCTCCACTTT. Amino acids: CASSQQRDRVLNSPLHF.

J is TRBJ2-1 and V is TRBV6-5; a possible D gene is TRBD1 (5 bases). Looked up from germline, CDR1 is MNHEY and CDR2 is SVGAGI. The length of the CDR3 is 16 residues. Between the trimmed V and J ends, which lost 3 bases and 2 bases, there was a span of 14 bases. CDR3 sequence (DNA): TGTGCCAGCAGTTATTTAACAGGACACACCTACAATGAGCAGTTCTTC. Its translation is CASSYLTGHTYNEQFF.

On this clone itself: This sample includes further DNA sequences coding for the same CDR3. This sequence joins TRBV4-3 and TRBJ1-1; a weak D match, TRBD1 (6 bases). Germline CDR1 LGHNA, CDR2 YSLEER. The CDR3 length is 15 residues. With 0 bases removed from V and 1 base from J, the gap between germline ends came to 9 bases. The CDR3 DNA reads as TGCGCCAGCAGCCAAGATAACAGGGCGAACACTGAAGCTTTCTTT. Its translation is CASSQDNRANTEAFF.

V is TRBV28 and J is TRBJ2-7; D may be TRBD2 (6 bases). With 5 bases removed from V and 1 base from J, the gap between germline ends came to 9 bases. The germline V gene encodes CDR1 MDHEN and CDR2 SYDVKM. The CDR3 is 13 amino acids. CDR3 amino acids: CASSAGRSYEQYV. The CDR3 DNA reads as TGTGCCAGCAGTGCGGGACGGTCCTACGAGCAGTACGTC.

The J gene is TRBJ2-5, the V gene TRBV30, with 15 bases matching TRBD2. V was clipped by 4 bases and J by 1 base; unmatched bases: 4. This CDR3 has 16 residues. The germline V gene encodes CDR1 GTSNPN and CDR2 SVGIG (reference sequence). Here the CDR3 reads CAWKGLAGGPQETQYF. DNA of the CDR3: TGTGCCTGGAAGGGACTAGCGGGGGGCCCCCAAGAGACCCAGTACTTC.

This chain uses TRBV28 with TRBJ2-7, with D possibly being TRBD1 (6 bases). The CDR3 extends over 13 amino acids. V gave up 4 bases and J gave up 3 bases, with 10 bases separating them. The V gene's germline CDR1 is MDHEN and CDR2 SYDVKM. The CDR3 DNA reads TGTGCCAGCAGTTCCCCGGACAGCTACGAGCAGTACGTC. Protein product: CASSSPDSYEQYV.

The chain has TRBV19 and TRBJ1-1; 8 bases map to TRBD1. V shed 5 bases and J 2 bases; nucleotides not matched to a gene: 4. Germline V gene lookup returns CDR1 LNHDA and CDR2 SQIVND (reference sequence). This CDR3 spans 14 amino acids. The CDR3 loop reads CASSFRGRNTEAFF. Here the CDR3 DNA reads TGTGCCAGTAGTTTCAGGGGGCGAAACACTGAAGCTTTCTTT.

The chain couples TRBV18 to TRBJ2-1; D gene unclear. Trimming removed 1 base at V and 9 bases at J, with 10 bases between. CDR1 is KGHSH, CDR2 LQKENI, per germline. The CDR3 runs to 13 residues. CDR3 nucleotides: TGTGCCAGCTCACCACAAGCAGGAACTGAGCAGTTCTTC. Encoded protein: CASSPQAGTEQFF.

The chain carries TRBV27 and TRBJ1-2; D ambiguous. Germline V gene lookup returns CDR1 MNHEY and CDR2 SMNVEV (reference sequence). V was shortened by 1 base and J by 2 bases, with 5 bases between the two germline ends. The CDR3 has 13 amino acids. The DNA for the CDR3 is TGTGCCAGCAGTTTATTCGGGAACTATGGCTACACCTTC. Translated: CASSLFGNYGYTF.

The CDR3 protein is CATRTPGGTEAFF. Here the CDR3 DNA reads TGTGCCACCAGGACACCGGGGGGGACTGAAGCTTTCTTT. The chain combines TRBV24-1 with TRBJ1-1; D possibly corresponds to TRBD1 (5 bases). V shed 7 bases and J shed 5 bases, with 13 bases lying between them. CDR3 size: 13 residues. The V gene's germline CDR1 is KGHDR and CDR2 SFDVKD.

The J gene is TRBJ2-1, the V gene TRBV24-1, with 10 bases identical to TRBD2. The CDR3 has 17 residues. Trimming removed 2 bases from V and 3 bases from J; junction bases left unmatched: 6. Per germline, CDR1 KGHDR and CDR2 SFDVKD. The CDR3 protein is CATSDSTKREGYNEQFF. In DNA, the CDR3 is TGTGCCACCAGTGATTCAACCAAGCGGGAGGGCTACAATGAGCAGTTCTTC.

The chain joins TRBV5-1 to TRBJ2-5, with 8 nucleotides matching TRBD2. The CDR3 contains 15 residues. Losses at the gene ends were 2 bases for V and 5 bases for J; bases not matched to a gene: 8. Germline CDR1 is SGHRS and CDR2 is YFSETQ. The CDR3 nucleotides are TGCGCCAGCAGCTTTGTTTCGGGGGGGGGCGAGACCCAGTACTTC. It yields the protein CASSFVSGGGETQYF.

This chain joins TRBV27 and TRBJ2-5; 8 bases match TRBD2. The V gene's germline CDR1 is MNHEY and CDR2 SMNVEV (reference sequence). The CDR3 spans 15 residues. With V trimmed by 5 bases and J by 4 bases, 9 bases remained unmatched. The CDR3 protein is CASSNRGLVRETQYF. The DNA for the CDR3 is TGTGCCAGCAGTAACCGGGGACTAGTTCGAGAGACCCAGTACTTC.

V is TRBV27 and J is TRBJ2-7, with TRBD1 identical over 9 bases. V lost 0 bases, J lost 0 bases, and 0 bases stayed unmatched. The CDR3 totals 15 residues. Looked up from germline, CDR1 is MNHEY and CDR2 is SMNVEV (reference sequence). CDR3 in DNA: TGTGCCAGCAGTTTATCGGGACAGGGCTCCTACGAGCAGTACTTC. Its protein is CASSLSGQGSYEQYF.

This chain joins TRBV4-3 and TRBJ2-7; tentatively, D is TRBD1 (6 bases). Germline V CDR1 and CDR2: LGHNA, YSLEER. This CDR3 has 13 amino acids. V lost 2 bases to trimming and J lost 4 bases, with 9 bases between them. This CDR3 is CASSQYQGYEQYF. The CDR3 coding sequence is TGCGCCAGCAGCCAATATCAGGGGTACGAGCAGTACTTC.

This rearrangement joins TRBV11-2 to TRBJ2-3; 9 positions match TRBD2. CDR1 and CDR2 (germline): SGHAT, FQNNGV. J was trimmed by 3 bases and V by 0 bases; bases with no gene match: 10. The CDR3 is made up of 18 amino acids. The CDR3 DNA follows: TGTGCCAGCAGCTTAGATCCCGGCCTAGCGGGGAGAACAGATACGCAGTATTTT. Protein sequence: CASSLDPGLAGRTDTQYF.

This chain connects TRBV6-6 to TRBJ1-5; a weak D match, TRBD1 (6 bases). The CDR3 has 16 residues. The germline V gene encodes CDR1 MNHNY and CDR2 SVGAGI (reference sequence). Deletions cut 2 bases from V and 4 bases from J, with 15 bases between. DNA of the CDR3: TGTGCCAGCAGTTACCCCCTGACAGGCGGGAATCAGCCCCAGCATTTT. Residues: CASSYPLTGGNQPQHF.

J is TRBJ2-2 and V is TRBV10-1; TRBD1 agrees at 8 bases. The CDR3 contains 18 residues. J was trimmed by 3 bases and V by 3 bases; bases with no gene match: 12. Looked up from germline, CDR1 is WNHNN and CDR2 is SYGVQD (reference sequence). CDR3 in DNA: TGCGCCAGCAGTGACGGTCGACAGGGGATGTCGGACACCGGGGAGCTGTTTTTT. Amino acids: CASSDGRQGMSDTGELFF.

In nucleotides, the CDR3 is TGTGCCAGCAGGGCCCTGGGACTAGGGTTCCGGGATACGCAGTATTTT. Its translation is CASRALGLGFRDTQYF. The V call is TRBV27, the J call TRBJ2-3; TRBD2 matches at 8 bases. The CDR3 contains 16 residues. V dropped 6 bases and J dropped 6; count of bases not matched to a gene: 14. Germline V CDR1 and CDR2: MNHEY, SMNVEV (reference sequence).